Listed here are 14 T cell receptor beta chains from one sample, sequenced in a study of vaccination effects on CD4 cells after COVID-19. What these receptors recognize is not known. The ViraFEST assay expanded antigen-specific CD4+ T cells with viral peptide pools before sequencing. Cultured cells yielded isolated CD4+ T cells after around 10 days. Participants got two doses of BNT162b2 or mRNA-1273 vaccine. This table comes from immunoSEQ multiplex PCR, and its TCRdb copy is limited to in-frame clones, with some not included. In the table there are some 30,000 clones, over 70% of which are singletons. The specimen was CD4+ T cells from PBMCs cultured with HCoV-229E spike peptides, collected after COVID-19 vaccination. The receptor source for this set is a human donor who received a COVID-19 vaccine.

The CDR3: CASRDSTYNSPLHF. The CDR3 DNA is TGTGCCAGCAGGGACAGCACCTATAATTCACCCCTCCACTTT. The gene calls are TRBV6-4 and TRBJ1-6; D may be TRBD1 (6 bases). V was trimmed by 6 bases and J by 2 bases, leaving 8 bases between them. Germline-derived CDR1 and CDR2 are MRHNA and SNTAGT. The CDR3 has 14 amino acids.

The chain employs TRBV10-3 and TRBJ2-3; D is uncertain. The CDR3 is 17 residues long. The V end lost 2 bases, the J end lost 0 bases, and 15 bases lay between the germline ends. Per germline, CDR1 ENHRY and CDR2 SYGVKD. The CDR3 protein is CAISETAPLDSTDTQYF. CDR3 bases: TGTGCCATCAGTGAGACGGCGCCGCTCGATAGCACAGATACGCAGTATTTT.

The chain recombines TRBV30 with TRBJ2-1; D gene ambiguous. The CDR3 has 13 residues. V lost 3 bases to trimming and J lost 2 bases, with 8 bases between them. Germline CDR1 GTSNPN, CDR2 SVGIG (reference sequence). The CDR3 bases are TGTGCCTGGAGAAGGGTTGCCTACAATGAGCAGTTCTTC. Translation: CAWRRVAYNEQFF.

The V gene is TRBV5-1, the J gene TRBJ1-1; D perhaps matches TRBD1 (5 bases). The germline gives CDR1 SGHRS, CDR2 YFSETQ. V shed 4 bases and J shed 3 bases, with 13 bases lying between them. This CDR3 region has 14 residues. The CDR3 DNA reads as TGCGCCAGCAGCCCCAGGGTAAGTTACACTGAAGCTTTCTTT. Its translation: CASSPRVSYTEAFF.

The chain combines TRBV6-5 with TRBJ2-2; TRBD2 matches 10 bases. Germline-derived CDR1 and CDR2 are MNHEY and SVGAGI. CDR3 length: 15 residues. J was trimmed by 2 bases and V by 5 bases; bases with no gene match: 2. The CDR3 region is CASSTLAGNTGELFF. The DNA for the CDR3 is TGTGCCAGCAGTACACTAGCGGGAAACACCGGGGAGCTGTTTTTT.

This clone was seen only once. The genes are TRBV6-1 and TRBJ2-3; 7 nucleotides match TRBD1. In germline, CDR1 is MNHNS, CDR2 SASEGT. This CDR3 spans 17 amino acids. V gave up 2 bases and J gave up 0 bases; unmatched junction bases: 8. CDR3 loop: CASSENYGTESTDTQYF. DNA of the CDR3: TGTGCCAGCAGTGAAAATTACGGGACAGAGAGCACAGATACGCAGTATTTT.

V and J are TRBV5-1 and TRBJ2-7; 10 nucleotides line up with TRBD1. Trimming removed 0 bases from V and 2 bases from J; junction bases left unmatched: 5. This CDR3 comprises 16 residues. The germline gives CDR1 SGHRS, CDR2 YFSETQ. The CDR3 here is CASSLGQGQGPYEQYF. The CDR3 DNA follows: TGCGCCAGCAGCTTGGGCCAGGGACAGGGGCCCTACGAGCAGTACTTC.

The chain links TRBV3-1 (or the pseudogene TRBV3-2) to TRBJ2-1; D call uncertain. This CDR3 contains 11 residues. Trimming cost V 4 bases and J 9 bases, with 7 bases left between them. The germline CDR1 and CDR2 sequences are LGHDT and YNNKEL (reference sequence). CDR3 region: CASSLSFEQFF. CDR3 coding DNA: TGTGCCAGCAGCCTTAGTTTTGAGCAGTTCTTC.

The gene calls are TRBV18 and TRBJ2-2; D may be TRBD1 (6 bases). V was shortened by 2 bases and J by 2 bases, with 12 bases between the two germline ends. Germline lookup yields CDR1 KGHSH and CDR2 LQKENI. The CDR3 extends over 16 amino acids. The CDR3 protein is CASSPTGHLNTGELFF. CDR3 nucleotides: TGTGCCAGCTCACCAACGGGACACCTAAACACCGGGGAGCTGTTTTTT.

This clone was detected a few times. The chain links TRBV19 to TRBJ2-7, with D uncertain. Germline CDR1 reads LNHDA; CDR2 reads SQIVND (reference sequence). The CDR3 is 14 residues long. V shed 4 bases and J shed 2 bases, with 12 bases lying between them. The CDR3 protein is CASSKAGRAYEQYF. In DNA, the CDR3 is TGTGCCAGTAGTAAAGCAGGTAGGGCCTACGAGCAGTACTTC.

The chain is built from TRBV14 and TRBJ2-1, with 9 bases matching TRBD2. Trimming removed 4 bases from V and 4 bases from J; junction bases left unmatched: 5. The germline gives CDR1 SGHDN, CDR2 FVKESK. The CDR3 contains 15 residues. CDR3 coding DNA: TGTGCCAGCAGCCCTACGGGACTAGCTTACAATGAGCAGTTCTTC. Protein product: CASSPTGLAYNEQFF.

This chain links TRBV5-4 with TRBJ1-4; tentative D call: TRBD1 (5 bases). CDR1 is SGHNT, CDR2 YYREEE, per germline (reference sequence). V lost 1 base and J lost 7, with 5 bases in between. This CDR3 contains 12 residues. CDR3 DNA: TGTGCCAGCAGCTTGCAGGGTGAAAAACTGTTTTTT. It encodes CASSLQGEKLFF.

The chain is built from TRBV4-2 and TRBJ2-7; weak D call: TRBD1 (5 bases). V shed 0 bases and J shed 2 bases, with 11 bases lying between them. Per the germline V gene, CDR1 is LGHNA and CDR2 is YNFKEQ. This CDR3 is built from 15 residues. The CDR3: CASSQESGLTYEQYF. The CDR3 DNA reads TGTGCCAGCAGCCAAGAGTCAGGGCTCACCTACGAGCAGTACTTC.

CDR3 sequence (DNA): TGTGCCAGCAGTGTATATAGCGGTGACACCGGGGAGCTGTTTTTT. Its protein is CASSVYSGDTGELFF. V and J are TRBV6-4 and TRBJ2-2; D may be TRBD2 (6 bases). CDR3 size: 15 residues. The germline V and J ends were trimmed by 4 bases and 3 bases, with 12 bases remaining between them. Germline V gives CDR1 MRHNA, CDR2 SNTAGT.